This is a list of T cell receptor beta chains from one sample in a study of beta chain features in type 1 diabetes. The table came from immunoSEQ multiplex PCR; TCRdb's copy has only in-frame clones and leaves some out. The table shows some 410,000 clones, with approximately 14% occurring only once. Specimen: naive CD4+ T cells from blood. The source is a man aged 25 to 40 in good health. The CDR3 runs from the conserved cysteine through the conserved F or W. D genes are given only for firm matches. Rows may omit the clone size; those that give it use once, few, many or a size class.

.	TRBJ2-1	TRBV28	TRBD2	CASTASGTIDNEQFF	TGTGCCAGCACCGCATCCGGGACTATAGACAATGAGCAGTTCTTC
.	TRBJ2-3	TRBV7-3	TRBD2	CASSLGIAGSTDTQYF	TGTGCCAGCAGCTTAGGGATAGCGGGGAGCACAGATACGCAGTATTTT
.	TRBJ1-6	TRBV9	.	CASSVGQQNSPLHF	TGTGCCAGCAGCGTAGGGCAGCAGAATTCACCCCTCCACTTT
few	TRBJ2-2	TRBV7-2	TRBD2	CASSSSGSRAGELFF	TGTGCCAGCAGCTCTAGCGGGAGCAGGGCCGGGGAGCTGTTTTTT
few	TRBJ2-3	TRBV7-9	.	CASSLSPDRTDTQYF	TGTGCCAGCAGCTTAAGCCCCGATAGAACAGATACGCAGTATTTT
few	TRBJ1-5	TRBV9	.	CASSQGTYQPQHF	TGTGCCAGCAGCCAGGGGACCTATCAGCCCCAGCATTTT
.	TRBJ1-1	TRBV18	.	CASSPQGLGTEAFF	TGTGCCAGCTCACCACAGGGGTTAGGCACTGAAGCTTTCTTT
few	TRBJ1-1	TRBV25-1	.	CASGGFGTNTEAFF	TGTGCCAGCGGGGGGTTCGGGACGAACACTGAAGCTTTCTTT
.	TRBJ2-5	TRBV27	TRBD1	CASSPRQGQETQYF	TGTGCCAGCAGTCCCCGACAGGGTCAAGAGACCCAGTACTTC
.	TRBJ2-5	TRBV4-2	.	CASSQAREETQYF	TGTGCCAGCAGCCAAGCTCGAGAAGAGACCCAGTACTTC
few	TRBJ2-7	TRBV18	TRBD2	CASSPRGGLYEQYF	TGTGCCAGCTCACCGCGGGGGGGCCTCTACGAGCAGTACTTC
.	TRBJ2-2	TRBV28	TRBD2	CASRLAANTGELFF	TGTGCCAGCAGACTAGCGGCGAACACCGGGGAGCTGTTTTTT
.	TRBJ1-1	TRBV6-5	.	CASSYSWRNTEAFF	TGTGCCAGCAGTTACTCGTGGCGGAACACTGAAGCTTTCTTT
few	TRBJ2-5	TRBV11-3	.	CASTWGLGSGKEETQYF	TGTGCCAGCACCTGGGGTCTCGGTAGCGGAAAGGAAGAGACCCAGTACTTC
few	TRBJ2-1	TRBV30	TRBD2	CAWSVRSSGTEQFF	TGTGCCTGGAGTGTACGGTCTAGCGGGACCGAGCAGTTCTTC
few	TRBJ1-4	TRBV4-3	.	CASSHFQESEKLFF	TGCGCCAGCAGCCATTTTCAAGAAAGTGAAAAACTGTTTTTT
.	TRBJ2-1	TRBV4-3	.	CASSQVGRSSYNEQFF	TGCGCCAGCAGCCAAGTCGGCAGAAGCTCCTACAATGAGCAGTTCTTC
.	TRBJ1-1	TRBV7-9	.	CASSLSAGGNTEAFF	TGTGCCAGCAGCTTAAGTGCAGGAGGGAACACTGAAGCTTTCTTT
.	TRBJ1-6	TRBV7-8	.	CASSSQSGGNSPLHF	TGTGCCAGCAGCTCCCAGAGCGGGGGCAATTCACCCCTCCACTTT
.	TRBJ1-1	TRBV30	.	CAWSVLSTWTELNMNTEAFF	TGTGCCTGGAGTGTCCTCAGCACCTGGACAGAGCTTAACATGAACACTGAAGCTTTCTTT
few	TRBJ2-5	TRBV25-1	TRBD1	CASTPRGDRGQETQYF	TGTGCCAGCACCCCACGGGGTGACAGGGGTCAAGAGACCCAGTACTTC
.	TRBJ2-2	TRBV20-1	.	CSASRTGELFF	TGCAGTGCTAGTAGGACCGGGGAGCTGTTTTTT
few	TRBJ2-2	TRBV5-4	.	CASSFPGTAGELFF	TGTGCCAGCAGCTTCCCAGGGACCGCCGGGGAGCTGTTTTTT
few	TRBJ2-5	TRBV2	TRBD1	CASSGDRGMETQYF	TGTGCCAGCAGTGGGGACAGGGGAATGGAGACCCAGTACTTC
few	TRBJ2-4	TRBV14	TRBD1	CAITRRDRGAKNIQYF	TGTGCCATCACCCGTAGGGACAGGGGTGCCAAAAACATTCAGTACTTC
.	TRBJ1-1	TRBV7-9	.	CASSQEGDTEAFF	TGTGCCAGCTCACAGGAGGGAGACACTGAAGCTTTCTTT
few	TRBJ2-1	TRBV4-3	TRBD2	CASSPLAGGPNEQFF	TGCGCCAGCAGTCCACTAGCGGGGGGGCCCAATGAGCAGTTCTTC
.	TRBJ2-5	TRBV6-1	TRBD2	CASSSGTSLKETQYF	TGTGCCAGCAGCTCCGGGACTAGCCTAAAAGAGACCCAGTACTTC
few	TRBJ2-3	TRBV11-2	TRBD2	CASSLDGGAFTDTQYF	TGTGCCAGCAGCTTAGACGGGGGGGCCTTCACAGATACGCAGTATTTT
few	TRBJ2-1	TRBV7-2	TRBD1	CASSSRKGQGSYNEQFF	TGTGCCAGCAGCTCCCGAAAGGGACAGGGGTCCTACAATGAGCAGTTCTTC
.	TRBJ1-1	TRBV18	.	CASSSRVNTEAFF	TGTGCCAGCTCGAGTCGGGTGAACACTGAAGCTTTCTTT
few	TRBJ2-1	TRBV4-3	.	CASSHIQSYNEQFF	TGCGCCAGCAGCCACATACAGAGCTACAATGAGCAGTTCTTC
few	TRBJ2-1	TRBV2	.	CASSEQRYNEQFF	TGTGCCAGCAGTGAACAGAGATACAATGAGCAGTTCTTC
.	TRBJ1-3	TRBV7-6	.	CASSLGEAGNTIYF	TGTGCCAGCAGCCTCGGTGAGGCTGGAAACACCATATATTTT
few	TRBJ2-2	TRBV29-1	TRBD1	CSVQGWDTGELFF	TGCAGCGTACAGGGGTGGGACACCGGGGAGCTGTTTTTT
.	TRBJ2-2	TRBV5-4	.	CASSYRETGELFF	TGTGCCAGCAGCTACAGGGAAACCGGGGAGCTGTTTTTT
.	TRBJ1-1	TRBV13	.	CASSFRRDLNTEAFF	TGTGCCAGCAGCTTCCGCAGGGATCTGAACACTGAAGCTTTCTTT
few	TRBJ1-4	TRBV7-9	.	CASSSYRDEKLFF	TGTGCCAGCAGCTCTTACAGGGATGAAAAACTGTTTTTT
.	TRBJ2-3	TRBV7-9	.	CASSLRPGVDTQYF	TGTGCCAGCAGCTTAAGGCCAGGGGTAGATACGCAGTATTTT
.	TRBJ2-1	TRBV10-3	TRBD1	CAISTGTGDNEQFF	TGTGCCATCAGCACCGGGACAGGGGACAATGAGCAGTTCTTC
.	TRBJ1-5	TRBV2	.	CASSEYLRVNQPQHF	TGTGCCAGCAGTGAATATCTGAGGGTCAATCAGCCCCAGCATTTT
.	TRBJ1-2	TRBV14	.	CASSLTSYGGYTF	TGTGCCAGCAGCCTAACATCCTATGGAGGCTACACCTTC
.	TRBJ2-1	TRBV5-1	TRBD2	CASSYPGGASYNEQFF	TGCGCCAGCAGCTACCCCGGGGGGGCGTCCTACAATGAGCAGTTCTTC
few	TRBJ1-2	TRBV20-1	.	CSVVLGYTF	TGCAGTGTCGTCCTTGGCTACACCTTC
.	TRBJ1-2	TRBV29-1	TRBD1	CSVGSGGSNYGYTF	TGCAGCGTTGGATCAGGGGGCTCTAACTATGGCTACACCTTC
.	TRBJ1-2	TRBV20-1	.	CSGRVNYGYTF	TGCAGCGGCAGGGTTAACTATGGCTACACCTTC
.	TRBJ1-1	TRBV30	TRBD1	CAWSRDRAGAFF	TGTGCCTGGAGTCGGGACAGAGCGGGAGCTTTCTTT
.	TRBJ2-3	TRBV9	TRBD1	CASSVDLTGGVADTQYF	TGTGCCAGCAGCGTAGACCTGACAGGGGGGGTCGCAGATACGCAGTATTTT
few	TRBJ2-3	TRBV2	.	CASREGQEGTQYF	TGTGCCAGCAGGGAGGGCCAGGAGGGTACGCAGTATTTT
few	TRBJ1-2	TRBV4-3	.	CASSQSTGNYGYTF	TGCGCCAGCAGCCAATCCACAGGGAACTATGGCTACACCTTC
.	TRBJ2-3	TRBV7-2	.	CASSLKGIGQYF	TGTGCCAGCAGCTTAAAAGGAATTGGGCAGTATTTT
.	TRBJ1-1	TRBV5-1	TRBD1	CASSPRQGRVSEAFF	TGCGCCAGCAGCCCCCGACAGGGCCGTGTGTCTGAAGCTTTCTTT
few	TRBJ1-1	TRBV29-1	.	CSVEERGTEAFF	TGCAGCGTTGAAGAGAGGGGCACTGAAGCTTTCTTT
.	TRBJ2-7	TRBV4-1	.	CASSAPGPPDYEQYF	TGCGCCAGCAGCGCCCCGGGTCCCCCGGATTACGAGCAGTACTTC
.	TRBJ2-3	TRBV11-1	TRBD2	CASSWAPGLGSTDTQYF	TGTGCCAGCAGCTGGGCCCCGGGACTAGGCTCCACAGATACGCAGTATTTT
.	TRBJ1-4	TRBV4-1	TRBD1	CASSLFGTGAEKLFF	TGCGCCAGCAGCCTTTTTGGGACAGGGGCTGAAAAACTGTTTTTT
few	TRBJ2-3	TRBV7-7	.	CASGTVGGDTQYF	TGTGCCAGCGGGACGGTCGGCGGGGATACGCAGTATTTT
few	TRBJ2-2	TRBV30	.	CAWSAANTGELFF	TGTGCCTGGAGTGCCGCTAACACCGGGGAGCTGTTTTTT
few	TRBJ1-1	TRBV2	TRBD1	CASSGTGGTEAFF	TGTGCCAGCAGTGGGACAGGGGGGACTGAAGCTTTCTTT
.	TRBJ2-5	TRBV7-9	.	CASSLEVEGQYF	TGTGCCAGCAGCTTAGAGGTCGAGGGCCAGTACTTC